This T cell receptor beta chain came from a study of cytomegalovirus exposure and HLA in healthy donors. General observations from the study: Cytomegalovirus association was assigned to about 150 TCR beta chains.

CDR3 length equals 20 residues. Germline V CDR1 and CDR2: ENHRY, SYGVKD. The J segment lost 0 bases and the V segment lost 5 bases, leaving 12 bases of the junction unmatched. Healthy bone marrow donors made up the cohort. A remark on this clone: Its antigen is as yet unknown.

In the PCR, 60 Vbeta and 13 Jbeta primers were used. Measured with immunoSEQ multiplex PCR; TCRdb has only the in-frame clones, and not every one. The table lists 35,000 to 55,000 clones, about 64% of them singletons. Sequencing input: PBMCs. The clonotype originates from a man aged 60-69 years in good health and CMV-seropositive. The chain links TRBV10-3 to TRBJ2-1, with 14 bases aligning to TRBD2. The CDR3 sequence: CAISSDGTSGSSGSYNEQFF. CDR3 coding DNA: TGTGCCATCAGTTCGGATGGGACTAGCGGGAGTAGTGGCTCCTACAATGAGCAGTTCTTC.